These 21 T cell receptor beta chains share one sample of origin, sequenced in a study of vaccination and CD4 T cells after COVID-19 (dated by TCRdb to the early 2020s). For these TCRs, the target antigens are not known. Explained via the paper, the treatment or condition label denotes: approximately 10-day PBMC culture with coronavirus spike peptide pools or control peptides (ViraFEST assay). Libraries were prepared through PCR. TCRdb shows the sequencer as Illumina iSeq 100. TCR sequencing of DNA from cultured CD4+ T cells used the Oncomine TCR Beta short-read assay at the Johns Hopkins FTIC core. The raw public data were reprocessed by TCRdb itself: fastp quality trimming at Q25, MiXCR clonotype calling, in-frame beta chains only. Rows with one shared CDR3 protein collapse into an entry with the most common genes and DNA. The sample data list around 12,000 distinct CDR3 sequences, and roughly 50% of these were observed just once. Together, the top ten hold under 15% of the sample.

Sequencing input: CD4+ T cells from blood, cultured in vitro. The receptors come from a human donor who had recovered from COVID-19.

V gene TRBV6-1 combines with J gene TRBJ1-2; possible D gene TRBD1, 6 bases. The CDR3 extends over 14 amino acids. V lost 7 bases, J lost 7 bases, and 19 bases lay in between. The germline CDR1 and CDR2 sequences are MNHNS and SASEGT. CDR3 coding DNA: TGTGCCAGCACCCAGAACAGGGATATCGCTGGCTACACCTTC. Translation: CASTQNRDIAGYTF.

The genes are TRBV28 and TRBJ2-5, with D possibly TRBD2 on 6 matching bases. Germline CDR1 MDHEN, CDR2 SYDVKM. V lost 2 bases to trimming and J lost 5 bases, with 18 bases between them. This CDR3 contains 16 residues. CDR3 sequence reads: CASSLEGLKPWETQYF. DNA for the CDR3: TGTGCCAGCAGTTTAGAGGGACTCAAACCGTGGGAGACCCAGTACTTC. The full variable domain, its missing parts supplied by reference TRBV28 and TRBJ2-5, is DVKVTQSSRYLVKRTGEKVFLECVQDMDHENMFWYRQDPGLGLRLIYFSYDVKMKEKGDIPEGYSVSREKKERFSLILESASTNQTSMYLCASSLEGLKPWETQYFGPGTRLLVL.

The J gene is TRBJ2-5, the V gene TRBV7-9; 12 bases agree with TRBD2. Germline-derived CDR1 and CDR2 are SEHNR and FQNEAQ (reference sequence). V shed 4 bases, J shed 5 bases, and the junction held 8 bases outside the gene matches. The CDR3 is made up of 16 amino acids. As DNA, the CDR3 is TGTGCCAGCAGCTCGAGACTAGCGGGAGTGGAGGAGACCCAGTACTTC. Translating it yields CASSSRLAGVEETQYF.

This clonotype turned up a few times. The gene calls are TRBV20-1 and TRBJ2-5, with 9 bases identical to TRBD2. The CDR3 spans 14 residues. CDR1 and CDR2 (germline): DFQATT, SNEGSKA (reference sequence). The junction had 4 bases not matched to a gene; V was cut back by 5 bases and J by 0 bases. The CDR3 bases are TGCAGTGCTGACCTAGCGGGGTACCAAGAGACCCAGTACTTC. Amino acids: CSADLAGYQETQYF.

The chain has TRBV27 and TRBJ1-4, with D uncertain. The V and J ends lost 6 bases and 7 bases respectively, with 15 bases between them. The CDR3 is made up of 14 amino acids. Germline-derived CDR1 and CDR2 are MNHEY and SMNVEV (reference sequence). The CDR3 sequence: CASREMGSGEKLFF. CDR3 nucleotides: TGTGCCAGCAGAGAAATGGGTAGCGGTGAAAAACTGTTTTTT.

By sample share, this clonotype is large (0.1 to 1%). The chain links TRBV12-3 or TRBV12-4 to TRBJ2-3; 8 bases fit TRBD2. The CDR3 length is 16 residues. V lost 6 bases, J lost 1 base, and 9 bases stayed unmatched. The CDR3 protein is CASSRRMTSGTDTQYF. CDR3 DNA: TGTGCCAGCAGCCGGAGGATGACTAGCGGCACAGATACGCAGTATTTT.

The chain employs TRBV6-1 and TRBJ2-7; 12 bases agree with TRBD2. This CDR3 region has 16 residues. The V and J ends lost 7 bases and 3 bases, in that order; junction bases with no gene match: 10. CDR1 is MNHNS, CDR2 SASEGT, per germline. The CDR3 here is CASKELRTSGIYEQYF. CDR3 DNA sequence: TGTGCCAGCAAAGAACTTCGGACTAGCGGGATCTACGAGCAGTACTTC.

The chain has TRBV5-4 and TRBJ2-6; TRBD1 might be the D (5 bases). Trimming took off 5 bases at V and 1 base at J, with 13 bases between the two ends. This CDR3 is built from 16 residues. Germline V lookup: CDR1 SGHNT, CDR2 YYREEE (reference sequence). This chain's CDR3 is CASRPNPGSGANVLTF. The CDR3 nucleotides read TGTGCCAGCAGGCCTAATCCAGGGTCTGGGGCCAACGTCCTGACTTTC.

The J gene is TRBJ2-3, the V gene TRBV6-2 or TRBV6-3; D uncertain. The CDR3 length is 13 residues. V shed 6 bases and J shed 4 bases, with 11 bases lying between them. Germline V gene lookup returns CDR1 MNHEY and CDR2 SVGEGT. In DNA form, the CDR3 reads TGTGCCAGCAGCAGGTCTGGCGCAGATACGCAGTATTTT. Amino acids: CASSRSGADTQYF.

Here the CDR3 DNA reads TGTGCCAGCAGTGGGACTAGCGCGACGTCCACCGGGGAGCTGTTTTTT. Its protein product is CASSGTSATSTGELFF. This chain joins TRBV7-9 and TRBJ2-2; 10 nucleotides match TRBD2. This CDR3 is built from 16 residues. Germline values: CDR1 SEHNR, CDR2 FQNEAQ (reference sequence). V dropped 6 bases and J dropped 4; count of bases not matched to a gene: 8.

This clonotype was observed a few times. This rearrangement joins TRBV12-3 or TRBV12-4 to TRBJ1-2; D unclear. This CDR3 spans 12 amino acids. V gave up 2 bases and J gave up 1 base, with 2 bases separating them. CDR3 in amino acids: CASSLHNYGYTF. CDR3 bases: TGTGCCAGCAGTTTACATAACTATGGCTACACCTTC.

The V call is TRBV20-1, the J call TRBJ2-3; D not resolved. Germline-derived CDR1 and CDR2 are DFQATT and SNEGSKA (reference sequence). V lost 0 bases and J lost 0, with 22 bases in between. This CDR3 has 19 amino acids. CDR3: CSARDPAVVSLSSTDTQYF. The DNA of the CDR3 is TGCAGTGCTAGAGATCCCGCAGTGGTGTCCCTTTCTAGCACAGATACGCAGTATTTT.

This clonotype was recorded a few times. V and J are TRBV10-3 and TRBJ1-1; D gene unclear. Deletions cut 10 bases from V and 3 bases from J, with 27 bases between. CDR1 and CDR2 from the germline V gene are ENHRY and SYGVKD. This CDR3 is built from 17 residues. In DNA, the CDR3 is TGTGCCACCCAATTCTCCCCCGTGGTTTTCGGTCACACTGAAGCTTTCTTT. This gives the protein CATQFSPVVFGHTEAFF.

The DNA for the CDR3 is TGCGCCAGCAGTGTCGGACAGGGGGGGAACACTGAAGCTTTCTTT. Protein product: CASSVGQGGNTEAFF. This rearrangement joins TRBV5-1 to TRBJ1-1; the match to TRBD1 covers 10 bases. This CDR3 spans 15 amino acids. V gave up 5 bases and J gave up 1 base; unmatched junction bases: 5. The V gene's germline CDR1 is SGHRS and CDR2 YFSETQ. Full variable domain (rest looked up from reference TRBV5-1 and TRBJ1-1): KAGVTQTPRYLIKTRGQQVTLSCSPISGHRSVSWYQQTPGQGLQFLFEYFSETQRNKGNFPGRFSGRQFSNSRSEMNVSTLELGDSALYLCASSVGQGGNTEAFFGQGTRLTVV.

The V gene is TRBV6-1, the J gene TRBJ2-1; D might be TRBD1 (7 bases). Germline-derived CDR1 and CDR2 are MNHNS and SASEGT. Trimming took off 7 bases at V and 10 bases at J, with 26 bases between the two ends. The CDR3 is 16 amino acids. This CDR3 is CASTPLGGGGTQEQFF. CDR3 DNA: TGTGCCAGCACCCCCCTCGGAGGGGGCGGAACCCAAGAGCAGTTCTTC.

Judged by abundance, this clonotype is medium-sized. The CDR3 DNA sequence: TGTGCCAGCAGTGAATCCATTGGACAGGGGAATTCACCCCTCCACTTT. Protein sequence: CASSESIGQGNSPLHF. The rearrangement uses TRBV6-1 and TRBJ1-6, with 9 positions matching TRBD1. From germline, CDR1 is MNHNS and CDR2 SASEGT. The trim removed 2 bases at V and 7 bases at J, leaving 6 bases unmatched. The CDR3 contains 16 residues.

The chain has TRBV20-1 and TRBJ2-3, with 7 bases lining up with TRBD2. V lost 3 bases and J lost 2; bases outside the gene matches: 5. This CDR3 contains 14 residues. In germline, CDR1 is DFQATT, CDR2 SNEGSKA (reference sequence). The CDR3 protein is CSARAAGNTDTQYF. CDR3 bases: TGCAGTGCTAGGGCAGCGGGGAACACAGATACGCAGTATTTT.

The CDR3 DNA is TGTGCCAGCAGCTTGGCTAGAGTCCAGGGGGGCTCACCCCTCCACTTT. Amino acid sequence: CASSLARVQGGSPLHF. V is TRBV5-6 and J is TRBJ1-6, with 7 bases fitting TRBD1. With 0 bases clipped from V and 10 bases from J, the junction kept 10 bases outside the gene matches. The CDR3 loop spans 16 amino acids. Per germline, CDR1 SGHDT and CDR2 YYEEEE.

For this clonotype: One end of the junction is discordant with germline, which a read error may explain. This chain uses TRBV5-1 with TRBJ2-5; D remains ambiguous. Germline V gives CDR1 SGHRS, CDR2 YFSETQ. The CDR3 consists of 15 residues. The CDR3 nucleotides read TGCGCTAGCAGCTTGGGTCTTAGTGGGGTAGAGACCCAGTACTTC. Translated, it gives CASSLGLSGVETQYF.

DNA for the CDR3: TGTGCCAGTAGTATAAAGCTGGGGGGCGGCTACACCTTC. Its translation: CASSIKLGGGYTF. The chain employs TRBV19 and TRBJ1-2; perhaps TRBD1 as D (6 bases). Trimming stripped 2 bases from V and 8 bases from J, with 12 bases between. The V gene's germline CDR1 is LNHDA and CDR2 SQIVND (reference sequence). The CDR3 has 13 amino acids.

The chain has TRBV20-1 and TRBJ2-2; D perhaps matches TRBD2 (6 bases). The CDR3 is made up of 12 amino acids. V was clipped by 6 bases and J by 7 bases, with 12 bases between them. Germline CDR1 and CDR2: DFQATT and SNEGSKA (reference sequence). The CDR3 bases are TGCAGTGCCAGCTACGGGGGCGGGGAGCTGTTTTTT. Translation gives CSASYGGGELFF.